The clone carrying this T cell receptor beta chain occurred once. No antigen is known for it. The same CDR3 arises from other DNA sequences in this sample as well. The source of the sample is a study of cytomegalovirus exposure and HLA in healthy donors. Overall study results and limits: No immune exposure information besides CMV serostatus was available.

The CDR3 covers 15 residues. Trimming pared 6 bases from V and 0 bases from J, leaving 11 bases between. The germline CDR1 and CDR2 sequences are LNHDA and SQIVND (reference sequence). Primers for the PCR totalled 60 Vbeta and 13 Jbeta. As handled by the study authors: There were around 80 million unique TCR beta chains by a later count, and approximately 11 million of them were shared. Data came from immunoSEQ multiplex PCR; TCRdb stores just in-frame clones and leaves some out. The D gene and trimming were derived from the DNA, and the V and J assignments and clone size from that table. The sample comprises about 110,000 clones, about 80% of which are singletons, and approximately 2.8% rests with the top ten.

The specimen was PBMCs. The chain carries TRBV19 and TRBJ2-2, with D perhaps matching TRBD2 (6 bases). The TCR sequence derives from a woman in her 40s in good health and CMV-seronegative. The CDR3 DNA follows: TGTGCCAGTAGCGTCTCTAGCGCGAACACCGGGGAGCTGTTTTTT. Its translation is CASSVSSANTGELFF.